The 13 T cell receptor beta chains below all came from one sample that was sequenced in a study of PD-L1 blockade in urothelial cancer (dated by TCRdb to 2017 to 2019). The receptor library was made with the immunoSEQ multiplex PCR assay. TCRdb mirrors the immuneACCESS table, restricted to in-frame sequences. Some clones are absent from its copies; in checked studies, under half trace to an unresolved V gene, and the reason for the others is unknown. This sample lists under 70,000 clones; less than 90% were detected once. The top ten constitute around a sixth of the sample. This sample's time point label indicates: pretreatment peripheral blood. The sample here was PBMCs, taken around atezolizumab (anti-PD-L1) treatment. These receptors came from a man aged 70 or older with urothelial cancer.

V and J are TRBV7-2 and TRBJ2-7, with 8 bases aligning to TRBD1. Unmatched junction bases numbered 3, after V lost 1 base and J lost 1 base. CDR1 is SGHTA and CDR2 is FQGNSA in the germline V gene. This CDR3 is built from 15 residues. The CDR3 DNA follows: TGTGCCAGCAGCTTAGGGGGGGACAGGTCCTACGAGCAGTACTTC. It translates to CASSLGGDRSYEQYF.

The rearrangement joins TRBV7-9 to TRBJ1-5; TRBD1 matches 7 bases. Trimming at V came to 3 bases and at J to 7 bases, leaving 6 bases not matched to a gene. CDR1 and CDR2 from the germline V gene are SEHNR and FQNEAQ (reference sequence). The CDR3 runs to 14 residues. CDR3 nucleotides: TGTGCCAGCAGCTTCGGACAGGCTGAGCAGCCCCAGCATTTT. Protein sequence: CASSFGQAEQPQHF. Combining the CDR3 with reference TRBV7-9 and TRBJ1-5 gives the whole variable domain DTGVSQNPRHKITKRGQNVTFRCDPISEHNRLYWYRQTLGQGPEFLTYFQNEAQLEKSRLLSDRFSAERPKGSFSTLEIQRTEQGDSAMYLCASSFGQAEQPQHFGDGTRLSIL.

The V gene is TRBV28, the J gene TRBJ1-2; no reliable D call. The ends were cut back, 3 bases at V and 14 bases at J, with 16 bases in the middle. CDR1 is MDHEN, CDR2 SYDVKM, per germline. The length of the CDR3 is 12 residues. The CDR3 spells CASSFLRISSTF. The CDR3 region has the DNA TGTGCCAGCAGTTTTCTCCGCATAAGTAGTACCTTC.

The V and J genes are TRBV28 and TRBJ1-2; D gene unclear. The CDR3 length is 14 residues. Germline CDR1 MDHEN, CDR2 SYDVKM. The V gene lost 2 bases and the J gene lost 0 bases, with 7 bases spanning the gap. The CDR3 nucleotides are TGTGCCAGCAGTTTAAGAGGGCCTAACTATGGCTACACCTTC. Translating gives CASSLRGPNYGYTF.

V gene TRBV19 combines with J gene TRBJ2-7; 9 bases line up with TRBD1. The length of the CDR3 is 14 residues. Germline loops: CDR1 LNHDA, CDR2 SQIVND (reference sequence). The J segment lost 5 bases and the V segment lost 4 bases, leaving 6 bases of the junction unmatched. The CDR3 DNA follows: TGTGCCAGTAGTAAGGGACAGGGCCTCCACGAGCAGTACTTC. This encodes CASSKGQGLHEQYF. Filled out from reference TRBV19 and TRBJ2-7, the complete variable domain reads DGGITQSPKYLFRKEGQNVTLSCEQNLNHDAMYWYRQDPGQGLRLIYYSQIVNDFQKGDIAEGYSVSREKKESFPLTVTSAQKNPTAFYLCASSKGQGLHEQYFGPGTRLTVT.

CDR3 sequence (DNA): TGTGCCAGCAGTCCCCCTTCGGGTAGCGGGTATCATTCCTACGAGCAGTACTTC. Protein: CASSPPSGSGYHSYEQYF. The chain joins TRBV28 to TRBJ2-7; TRBD2 matches at 7 bases. CDR3 length: 18 amino acids. Germline lookup yields CDR1 MDHEN and CDR2 SYDVKM. The V segment lost 5 bases and the J segment 1 base; nucleotides outside the gene matches: 17. Supplemented by reference TRBV28 and TRBJ2-7, the full variable domain reads DVKVTQSSRYLVKRTGEKVFLECVQDMDHENMFWYRQDPGLGLRLIYFSYDVKMKEKGDIPEGYSVSREKKERFSLILESASTNQTSMYLCASSPPSGSGYHSYEQYFGPGTRLTVT.

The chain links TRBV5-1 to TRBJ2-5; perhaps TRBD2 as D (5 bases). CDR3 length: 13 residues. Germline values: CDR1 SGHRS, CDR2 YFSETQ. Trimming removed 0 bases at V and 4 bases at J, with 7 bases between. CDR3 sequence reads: CASSLAGLETQYF. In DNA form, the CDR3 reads TGCGCCAGCAGCTTGGCCGGACTAGAGACCCAGTACTTC.

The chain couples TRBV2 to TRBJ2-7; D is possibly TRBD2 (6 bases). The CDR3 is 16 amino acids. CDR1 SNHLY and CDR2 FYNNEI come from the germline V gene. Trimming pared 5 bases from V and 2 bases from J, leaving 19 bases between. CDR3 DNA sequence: TGTGCCAGCAGTCGGTACGGGGGATCAGACGCCTACGAGCAGTACTTC. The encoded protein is CASSRYGGSDAYEQYF. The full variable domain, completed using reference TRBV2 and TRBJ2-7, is EPEVTQTPSHQVTQMGQEVILRCVPISNHLYFYWYRQILGQKVEFLVSFYNNEISEKSEIFDDQFSVERPDGSNFTLKIRSTKLEDSAMYFCASSRYGGSDAYEQYFGPGTRLTVT.

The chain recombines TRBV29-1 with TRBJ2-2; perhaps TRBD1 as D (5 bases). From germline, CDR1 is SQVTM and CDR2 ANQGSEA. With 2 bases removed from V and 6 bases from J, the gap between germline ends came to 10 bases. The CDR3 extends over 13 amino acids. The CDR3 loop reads CSVEMEGAGELFF. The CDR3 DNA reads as TGCAGCGTTGAAATGGAAGGGGCCGGGGAGCTGTTTTTT.

CDR3 bases: TGCAGCGTCCGGGACTTCACAACAGATACGCAGTATTTT. Translating gives CSVRDFTTDTQYF. The chain employs TRBV29-1 and TRBJ2-3; TRBD2 is a possible D gene (6 bases). Germline loops: CDR1 SQVTM, CDR2 ANQGSEA. The V end lost 6 bases, the J end lost 3 bases, and 13 bases lay between the germline ends. The CDR3 runs 13 residues.

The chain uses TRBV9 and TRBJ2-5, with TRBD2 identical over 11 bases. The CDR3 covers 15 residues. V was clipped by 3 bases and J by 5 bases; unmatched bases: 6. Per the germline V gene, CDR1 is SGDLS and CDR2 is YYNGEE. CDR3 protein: CASSAVAGGPETQYF. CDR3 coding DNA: TGTGCCAGCAGCGCCGTAGCGGGAGGGCCGGAGACCCAGTACTTC.

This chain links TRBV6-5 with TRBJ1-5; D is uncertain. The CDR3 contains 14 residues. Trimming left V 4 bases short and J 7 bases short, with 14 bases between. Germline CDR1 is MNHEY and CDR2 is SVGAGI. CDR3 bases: TGTGCCAGCAGTTCAGGAAGTCGGAAGCAGCCCCAGCATTTT. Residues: CASSSGSRKQPQHF.

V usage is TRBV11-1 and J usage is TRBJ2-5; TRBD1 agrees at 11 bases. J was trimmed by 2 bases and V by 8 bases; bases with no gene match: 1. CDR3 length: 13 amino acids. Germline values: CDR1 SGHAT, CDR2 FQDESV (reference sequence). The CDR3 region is CASGQGAQETQYF. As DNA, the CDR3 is TGTGCCAGCGGACAGGGGGCTCAAGAGACCCAGTACTTC.